Listed below are T cell receptor beta chains from one sample, sequenced in a study of blood T cells in healthy people across ages. TCRdb analysed the 5' RACE reads with MiXCR anew, one entry per CDR3 protein. The sample has hundreds of thousands of distinct CDR3 sequences, about 54% seen once. Sample: blood. The receptors shown here come from a man aged 55 to 70 in good health. Both conserved end residues are part of each CDR3. Fields, in order: D gene, clone size, J gene, V gene, CDR3 protein, CDR3 DNA. The D gene is left open where the match is weak. Rows give clone size only sometimes, using once, few, many, or a class for an expanded clone.

D gene: -; clone size: -; J gene: TRBJ2-5; V gene: TRBV2; CDR3 protein: CASSVSGPQETQYF; CDR3 DNA: TGTGCCAGCAGTGTAAGTGGCCCTCAAGAGACCCAGTACTTC
D gene: -; clone size: -; J gene: TRBJ2-5; V gene: TRBV6-2/TRBV6-3; CDR3 protein: CASRRVLYQETQYF; CDR3 DNA: TGTGCCAGCAGGAGAGTGTTGTACCAAGAGACCCAGTACTTC
D gene: TRBD2; clone size: -; J gene: TRBJ2-7; V gene: TRBV18; CDR3 protein: CASSPGTSGGAYEQYF; CDR3 DNA: TGTGCCAGCTCACCAGGGACTAGCGGGGGGGCCTACGAGCAGTACTTC
D gene: TRBD1; clone size: -; J gene: TRBJ1-6; V gene: TRBV5-1; CDR3 protein: CASSTTGGVNSPLHF; CDR3 DNA: TGCGCCAGCAGCACCACAGGGGGCGTTAATTCACCCCTCCACTTT
D gene: TRBD2; clone size: -; J gene: TRBJ2-1; V gene: TRBV20-1; CDR3 protein: CSAPGGDFSYNEQFF; CDR3 DNA: TGCAGTGCCCCGGGGGGGGACTTCTCCTACAATGAGCAGTTCTTC
D gene: -; clone size: few; J gene: TRBJ2-7; V gene: TRBV7-9; CDR3 protein: CASSVAMEPYEQYF; CDR3 DNA: TGTGCCAGCAGCGTAGCGATGGAGCCCTACGAGCAGTACTTC
D gene: -; clone size: once; J gene: TRBJ2-7; V gene: TRBV11-3; CDR3 protein: CASSLDMSEQYF; CDR3 DNA: TGTGCCAGCAGCTTAGATATGAGCGAGCAGTACTTC
D gene: -; clone size: -; J gene: TRBJ1-2; V gene: TRBV10-2; CDR3 protein: CASTLGGVGGYTF; CDR3 DNA: TGCGCCAGCACATTAGGGGGAGTCGGTGGCTACACCTTC
D gene: -; clone size: many; J gene: TRBJ2-6; V gene: TRBV11-2; CDR3 protein: CASSLASGAGANVLTF; CDR3 DNA: TGTGCCAGCAGCTTAGCCTCGGGGGCTGGGGCCAACGTCCTGACTTTC
D gene: -; clone size: -; J gene: TRBJ2-5; V gene: TRBV20-1; CDR3 protein: CSAPDLAEGATWQETQYF; CDR3 DNA: TGCAGTGCTCCTGATTTAGCGGAAGGGGCCACGTGGCAAGAGACCCAGTACTTC
D gene: TRBD1; clone size: -; J gene: TRBJ2-3; V gene: TRBV7-9; CDR3 protein: CASSFRDRARTDTQYF; CDR3 DNA: TGTGCCAGCAGCTTCAGGGACAGGGCACGCACAGACACGCAGTATTTT
D gene: TRBD2; clone size: -; J gene: TRBJ2-1; V gene: TRBV20-1; CDR3 protein: CSAPNSGGVRGQFF; CDR3 DNA: TGCAGTGCCCCGAATAGCGGGGGCGTGAGGGGGCAGTTCTTC
D gene: TRBD1; clone size: once; J gene: TRBJ1-2; V gene: TRBV7-8; CDR3 protein: CASSLAPRTGTNYGYTF; CDR3 DNA: TGTGCCAGCAGCTTAGCCCCCCGGACAGGAACTAACTATGGCTACACCTTC
D gene: -; clone size: -; J gene: TRBJ1-2; V gene: TRBV29-1; CDR3 protein: CSVGGGPLYGYTF; CDR3 DNA: TGCAGCGTTGGTGGGGGGCCTCTCTATGGCTACACCTTC
D gene: -; clone size: few; J gene: TRBJ2-1; V gene: TRBV5-1; CDR3 protein: CASSLYRVTNNEQFF; CDR3 DNA: TGCGCCAGCAGCTTGTACAGGGTCACGAACAATGAGCAGTTCTTC
D gene: TRBD2; clone size: -; J gene: TRBJ2-5; V gene: TRBV12-3/TRBV12-4; CDR3 protein: CASGREVRYF; CDR3 DNA: TGTGCCAGCGGTCGGGAGGTCCGGTACTTC
D gene: TRBD2; clone size: -; J gene: TRBJ2-7; V gene: TRBV4-1; CDR3 protein: CASSQDPPGLEVYEQYF; CDR3 DNA: TGCGCCAGCAGCCAGGACCCACCGGGACTAGAAGTCTACGAGCAGTACTTC
D gene: -; clone size: few; J gene: TRBJ2-7; V gene: TRBV7-2; CDR3 protein: CASSLGPNHYEQYF; CDR3 DNA: TGTGCCAGCAGCTTAGGACCCAACCACTACGAGCAGTACTTC
D gene: TRBD2; clone size: -; J gene: TRBJ2-2; V gene: TRBV29-1; CDR3 protein: CSAYSGGNTGELFF; CDR3 DNA: TGCAGCGCCTATAGCGGGGGGAACACCGGGGAGCTGTTTTTT
D gene: -; clone size: -; J gene: TRBJ2-5; V gene: TRBV18; CDR3 protein: CASSPIEGSETQYF; CDR3 DNA: TGTGCCAGCTCACCAATCGAGGGGTCCGAGACCCAGTACTTC
D gene: -; clone size: -; J gene: TRBJ2-7; V gene: TRBV18; CDR3 protein: CASSPRRDNEQYF; CDR3 DNA: TGTGCCAGCTCCCCACGGAGGGACAACGAGCAGTACTTC
D gene: -; clone size: -; J gene: TRBJ2-3; V gene: TRBV28; CDR3 protein: CASSLFRVGGTDTQYF; CDR3 DNA: TGTGCCAGCAGTTTATTCAGGGTGGGAGGCACAGATACGCAGTATTTT
D gene: TRBD1; clone size: -; J gene: TRBJ1-2; V gene: TRBV6-6; CDR3 protein: CASRDSQGADGYGYTF; CDR3 DNA: TGTGCCAGCAGGGATTCACAGGGGGCTGACGGCTATGGCTACACCTTC